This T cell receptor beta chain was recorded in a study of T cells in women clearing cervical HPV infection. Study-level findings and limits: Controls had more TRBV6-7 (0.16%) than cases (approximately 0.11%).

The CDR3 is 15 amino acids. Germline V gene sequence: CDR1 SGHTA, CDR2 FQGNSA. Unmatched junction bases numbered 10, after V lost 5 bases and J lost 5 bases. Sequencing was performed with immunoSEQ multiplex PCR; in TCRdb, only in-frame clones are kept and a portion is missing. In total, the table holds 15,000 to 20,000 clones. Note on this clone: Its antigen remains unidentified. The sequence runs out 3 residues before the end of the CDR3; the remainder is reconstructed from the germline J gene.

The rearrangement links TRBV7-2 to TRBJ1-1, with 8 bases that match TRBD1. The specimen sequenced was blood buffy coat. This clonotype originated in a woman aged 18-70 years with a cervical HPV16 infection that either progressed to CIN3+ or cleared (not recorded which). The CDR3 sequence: CASSPRTGSGTEAFF. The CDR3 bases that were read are TGTGCCAGCAGCCCCCGGACAGGGTCGGGGACTGAA. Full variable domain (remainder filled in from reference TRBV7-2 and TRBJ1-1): GAGVSQSPSNKVTEKGKDVELRCDPISGHTALYWYRQSLGQGLEFLIYFQGNSAPDKSGLPSDRFSAERTGGSVSTLTIQRTQQEDSAVYLCASSPRTGSGTEAFFGQGTRLTVV.